This T cell receptor (beta chain) was recovered during a study of T cell repertoires in cytomegalovirus infection. This CDR3 region has 14 residues. The germline V gene encodes CDR1 SGHDT and CDR2 YYEEEE. Germline trimming cut 4 bases from V and 3 bases from J; bases unmatched to any gene: 5. Only a few counts were recorded for this clonotype. Its antigen is unidentified. TCRdb re-called the reads through MiXCR, storing one row per CDR3 protein. The sample records fewer than 1,000,000 distinct CDR3 sequences, about a third being singletons. The chain combines TRBV5-6 with TRBJ1-1; 8 nucleotides match TRBD1. Specimen: cultured CD8+ T cells from PBMCs, collected from culture after CMV antigen stimulation. This clonotype was sampled from a human donor in good health (CMV status not recorded). Some clones in this sample may be carry-over from other donors' samples. CDR3 DNA: TGTGCCAGCAGCCTTAGGACAGGGCACACTGAAGCTTTCTTT. This codes for CASSLRTGHTEAFF.